Listed below are T cell receptor beta chains from one sample, sequenced in a study of identical twins. Using its own MiXCR run on the 5' RACE reads, TCRdb lists one record per CDR3 protein. The sample holds roughly 630,000 distinct CDR3 sequences; about 7.6% are singletons and the top ten take approximately 1.5%. These data are also associated with another study on yellow fever vaccine responses in identical twins.

Specimen: PBMCs. The receptors come from a woman under 30 in good health. Both conserved end residues are part of each CDR3. Each record gives: V gene, J gene, clone size, D gene, CDR3 protein, CDR3 DNA. The D gene is left open where the match is weak. Clone size is shown for a subset of rows, as once, few, many or a class of expanded clone.

v_gene: TRBV5-5; j_gene: TRBJ2-3; abundance: .; d_gene: TRBD1; CDR3aa: CASRLLPDRWGTDTQYF; CDR3nt: TGTGCCAGCAGGTTATTGCCGGACAGGTGGGGCACAGATACGCAGTATTTT
v_gene: TRBV2; j_gene: TRBJ2-1; abundance: .; d_gene: .; CDR3aa: CASSEGTGSFSYNEQFF; CDR3nt: TGTGCCAGCAGTGAAGGGACGGGGTCCTTCTCCTACAATGAGCAGTTCTTC
v_gene: TRBV3-1; j_gene: TRBJ1-2; abundance: many; d_gene: TRBD1; CDR3aa: CASRGRDSPGGYTF; CDR3nt: TGTGCCAGCAGGGGCCGGGACAGCCCAGGGGGCTACACCTTC
v_gene: TRBV12-3/TRBV12-4; j_gene: TRBJ1-2; abundance: .; d_gene: TRBD1; CDR3aa: CASSPRTGSGGYTF; CDR3nt: TGTGCCAGCAGTCCCCGGACAGGGAGCGGTGGCTACACCTTC
v_gene: TRBV5-1; j_gene: TRBJ2-3; abundance: .; d_gene: TRBD2; CDR3aa: CASSLVAGGADTQYF; CDR3nt: TGCGCCAGCAGCCTAGTAGCGGGAGGAGCAGATACGCAGTATTTT
v_gene: TRBV11-2; j_gene: TRBJ1-6; abundance: .; d_gene: TRBD1; CDR3aa: CAVGPIKSFGTAYNSPLHF; CDR3nt: TGTGCCGTGGGCCCAATAAAGAGTTTCGGGACAGCCTATAATTCACCCCTCCACTTT
v_gene: TRBV12-3/TRBV12-4; j_gene: TRBJ2-1; abundance: many; d_gene: .; CDR3aa: CASSLDVREQFF; CDR3nt: TGTGCCAGCAGTTTAGATGTCAGGGAACAGTTCTTC
v_gene: TRBV20-1; j_gene: TRBJ1-5; abundance: few; d_gene: .; CDR3aa: CSAPTSGGFNQPQHF; CDR3nt: TGCAGTGCCCCGACGAGCGGGGGCTTCAATCAGCCCCAGCATTTT
v_gene: TRBV5-1; j_gene: TRBJ2-7; abundance: .; d_gene: .; CDR3aa: CSSSLAGYYEQYF; CDR3nt: TGCTCCAGCAGCTTGGCAGGCTACTACGAGCAGTACTTC
v_gene: TRBV7-8; j_gene: TRBJ2-7; abundance: few; d_gene: .; CDR3aa: CASSLVRQNYEQYF; CDR3nt: TGTGCCAGCAGCTTAGTTCGGCAGAACTACGAGCAGTACTTC
v_gene: TRBV3-1; j_gene: TRBJ2-1; abundance: .; d_gene: TRBD2; CDR3aa: CASSHALAGGRDEQFF; CDR3nt: TGTGCCAGCAGCCACGCACTAGCGGGGGGGCGTGATGAGCAGTTCTTC
v_gene: TRBV29-1; j_gene: TRBJ2-3; abundance: .; d_gene: TRBD2; CDR3aa: CSVERGTSGFQDTQYF; CDR3nt: TGCAGCGTTGAAAGGGGGACTAGCGGTTTCCAAGATACGCAGTATTTT
v_gene: TRBV7-2; j_gene: TRBJ2-4; abundance: .; d_gene: TRBD2; CDR3aa: CASSLGGASGGATQYF; CDR3nt: TGTGCCAGCAGCTTAGGAGGGGCTAGCGGGGGGGCCACTCAGTACTTC
v_gene: TRBV7-2; j_gene: TRBJ1-2; abundance: .; d_gene: .; CDR3aa: CASSLRGGYTF; CDR3nt: TGTGCCAGCAGCTTGAGAGGTGGCTACACCTTC
v_gene: TRBV20-1; j_gene: TRBJ1-3; abundance: many; d_gene: .; CDR3aa: CSAASGSGNTIYF; CDR3nt: TGCAGTGCTGCGAGCGGCTCTGGAAACACCATATATTTT
v_gene: TRBV6-1; j_gene: TRBJ2-3; abundance: many; d_gene: TRBD2; CDR3aa: CASSEDQRRGAPTDTQYF; CDR3nt: TGTGCCAGCAGCGAAGATCAGAGGCGGGGGGCTCCCACAGATACGCAGTATTTT
v_gene: TRBV5-1; j_gene: TRBJ2-1; abundance: few; d_gene: TRBD2; CDR3aa: CASSLAQRDSYNEQFF; CDR3nt: TGCGCCAGCAGCTTGGCCCAGCGGGACTCCTACAATGAGCAGTTCTTC
v_gene: TRBV15; j_gene: TRBJ2-3; abundance: few; d_gene: TRBD2; CDR3aa: CATSRDPLASGRITDTQYF; CDR3nt: TGTGCCACCAGCAGAGATCCCCTTGCTAGCGGGAGGATCACAGATACGCAGTATTTT
v_gene: TRBV25-1; j_gene: TRBJ1-6; abundance: many; d_gene: .; CDR3aa: CASSADRPSPLHF; CDR3nt: TGTGCCAGCAGTGCCGACAGGCCCTCACCCCTCCACTTT
v_gene: TRBV12-3/TRBV12-4; j_gene: TRBJ2-3; abundance: few; d_gene: TRBD1; CDR3aa: CASSSQGADTQYF; CDR3nt: TGTGCCAGCAGTTCCCAGGGGGCAGATACGCAGTATTTT
v_gene: TRBV3-1; j_gene: TRBJ2-3; abundance: few; d_gene: .; CDR3aa: CASSSTPLGPDTQYF; CDR3nt: TGTGCCAGCAGCTCTACTCCCTTGGGGCCAGATACGCAGTATTTT
v_gene: TRBV28; j_gene: TRBJ2-3; abundance: .; d_gene: .; CDR3aa: CASSIGTTDTQYF; CDR3nt: TGTGCCAGCAGTATAGGGACCACAGATACGCAGTATTTT
v_gene: TRBV18; j_gene: TRBJ2-2; abundance: few; d_gene: .; CDR3aa: CASSPVTPTGELFF; CDR3nt: TGTGCCAGCTCACCAGTTACCCCCACCGGGGAGCTGTTTTTT
v_gene: TRBV6-6; j_gene: TRBJ2-3; abundance: .; d_gene: TRBD2; CDR3aa: CASRRLASDTQYF; CDR3nt: TGTGCCAGCAGACGACTAGCGTCAGATACGCAGTATTTT
v_gene: TRBV20-1; j_gene: TRBJ1-2; abundance: .; d_gene: TRBD1; CDR3aa: CSARAPTGSNHGYTF; CDR3nt: TGCAGTGCTAGAGCACCGACAGGGTCTAACCATGGCTACACCTTC
v_gene: TRBV15; j_gene: TRBJ2-5; abundance: .; d_gene: .; CDR3aa: CATSRDGGAGAETQYF; CDR3nt: TGTGCCACCAGCAGAGATGGGGGGGCCGGGGCTGAGACCCAGTACTTC
v_gene: TRBV20-1; j_gene: TRBJ1-5; abundance: few; d_gene: .; CDR3aa: CSARSEYSNQPQHF; CDR3nt: TGCAGTGCTAGATCGGAGTATAGCAATCAGCCCCAGCATTTT
v_gene: TRBV4-1; j_gene: TRBJ2-3; abundance: many; d_gene: .; CDR3aa: CASSQDIGRYRDTQYF; CDR3nt: TGCGCCAGCAGCCAAGATATAGGGCGGTACCGGGATACGCAGTATTTT
v_gene: TRBV29-1; j_gene: TRBJ1-1; abundance: .; d_gene: TRBD1; CDR3aa: CSVDMPGGSTEAFF; CDR3nt: TGCAGCGTTGATATGCCAGGGGGGTCCACTGAAGCTTTCTTT
v_gene: TRBV12-3/TRBV12-4; j_gene: TRBJ2-1; abundance: .; d_gene: .; CDR3aa: CASRKPGGPYNEQFF; CDR3nt: TGTGCCAGCAGAAAACCCGGGGGCCCCTACAATGAGCAGTTCTTC
v_gene: TRBV6-1; j_gene: TRBJ1-2; abundance: many; d_gene: .; CDR3aa: CASSPIAGKDYGYTF; CDR3nt: TGTGCCAGCAGCCCCATCGCTGGGAAGGACTATGGCTACACCTTC
v_gene: TRBV24-1; j_gene: TRBJ2-7; abundance: .; d_gene: TRBD1; CDR3aa: CATSDPDRQGKTYEQYF; CDR3nt: TGTGCCACCAGTGATCCAGATCGACAGGGGAAAACTTACGAGCAGTACTTC
v_gene: TRBV12-3/TRBV12-4; j_gene: TRBJ2-3; abundance: few; d_gene: TRBD1; CDR3aa: CASTRTGVGTDTQYF; CDR3nt: TGTGCCAGCACCAGGACAGGGGTTGGCACAGATACGCAGTATTTT
v_gene: TRBV20-1; j_gene: TRBJ1-1; abundance: few; d_gene: TRBD1; CDR3aa: CSARAGGISTEAFF; CDR3nt: TGCAGTGCTAGGGCAGGGGGTATCAGCACTGAAGCTTTCTTT
v_gene: TRBV7-9; j_gene: TRBJ1-1; abundance: many; d_gene: .; CDR3aa: CASSPTLRASNTEAFF; CDR3nt: TGTGCCAGCAGCCCTACCCTACGGGCCAGTAACACTGAAGCTTTCTTT
v_gene: TRBV28; j_gene: TRBJ1-5; abundance: many; d_gene: TRBD1; CDR3aa: CASSATGRWQPQHF; CDR3nt: TGTGCCAGCAGTGCGACAGGGAGATGGCAGCCCCAGCATTTT
v_gene: TRBV12-5; j_gene: TRBJ1-1; abundance: few; d_gene: .; CDR3aa: CASGLVVYGTGPGTEAFF; CDR3nt: TGTGCTAGTGGTTTGGTAGTTTACGGAACAGGTCCGGGCACTGAAGCTTTCTTT
v_gene: TRBV7-9; j_gene: TRBJ2-2; abundance: many; d_gene: .; CDR3aa: CASSPSGTPRAGELFF; CDR3nt: TGTGCCAGCAGCCCATCCGGGACACCAAGGGCCGGGGAGCTGTTTTTT
v_gene: TRBV5-1; j_gene: TRBJ2-3; abundance: few; d_gene: TRBD2; CDR3aa: CASSNGLAVDTQYF; CDR3nt: TGCGCCAGCAGCAACGGACTAGCTGTAGATACGCAGTATTTT
v_gene: TRBV7-2; j_gene: TRBJ2-1; abundance: .; d_gene: .; CDR3aa: CASSLGGSKYNEQFF; CDR3nt: TGTGCCAGCAGCTTAGGGGGTTCGAAGTACAATGAGCAGTTCTTC
v_gene: TRBV3-1; j_gene: TRBJ1-1; abundance: many; d_gene: .; CDR3aa: CASSQFPGDTEAFF; CDR3nt: TGTGCCAGCAGCCAATTCCCGGGGGACACTGAAGCTTTCTTT
v_gene: TRBV29-1; j_gene: TRBJ2-3; abundance: .; d_gene: TRBD2; CDR3aa: CSVEGGGRAPDTQYF; CDR3nt: TGCAGCGTTGAAGGTGGCGGGAGGGCCCCAGATACGCAGTATTTT
v_gene: TRBV3-1; j_gene: TRBJ1-5; abundance: .; d_gene: TRBD1; CDR3aa: CASSPSAGGGNQPQHF; CDR3nt: TGTGCCAGCAGCCCAAGCGCAGGGGGCGGCAATCAGCCCCAGCATTTT
v_gene: TRBV4-1; j_gene: TRBJ1-2; abundance: many; d_gene: .; CDR3aa: CASSQDLGGSGYGYTF; CDR3nt: TGCGCCAGCAGCCAAGATCTAGGTGGTAGTGGGTATGGCTACACCTTC